The text below deals with one T cell receptor beta chain. V dropped 0 bases and J dropped 7 bases, with 7 bases sitting between them. Looked up from germline, CDR1 is SGDLS and CDR2 is YYNGEE. The CDR3 is 13 amino acids. The sorted Tregs were CD4+CD25+CD127-/low cells. Constant-region reverse primers amplified full-length variable regions, followed by semi-nested Nested Universal Primer A PCR. TCRdb processed the 5' RACE reads anew with MiXCR; each CDR3 protein has one entry. The data contain 40,000 to 55,000 distinct CDR3 sequences, 22% of them singletons. The sequence came from a female donor with breast cancer. The rearrangement links TRBV9 to TRBJ1-4, with D uncertain. Material for sequencing was Tregs sorted from a lymph node. The CDR3 here is CASSVAGGEKLFF. DNA for the CDR3: TGTGCCAGCAGCGTAGCAGGAGGTGAAAAACTGTTTTTT.